This TCR beta chain was identified in a study of long-term antiretroviral therapy in people with HIV. Concerning this clone itself: Its target is unknown.

Sequencing used immunoSEQ v3.0 at survey level. The repertoire was sequenced with immunoSEQ multiplex PCR; TCRdb's copy has only in-frame clones and lacks some. The table includes about 36,000 clones, almost 85% detected once. The study's findings and limits: Clonal expansions arising prior to ART prevailed in the repertoire at every time point. Spans of CDR3 length were tighter for HIV repertoires than for controls.

The CDR3 sequence is 12 residues long. V lost 10 bases and J lost 11; bases outside the gene matches: 9. The V gene's germline CDR1 is LNHDA and CDR2 SQIVND (reference sequence). Sequencing used unsorted PBMCs, obtained 0.6 years after starting antiretroviral therapy. The rearrangement uses TRBV19 and TRBJ1-5; 9 bases align to TRBD1. The source is a man aged 18 to 29 with HIV. DNA of the CDR3: TGTGCCACAAAACAGGGGGCGGAGGCCCAGCATTTT. This sequence encodes CATKQGAEAQHF.